This passage covers 3 T cell receptor beta chains from one sample sequenced in a study of shared clonotypes between healthy human individuals. Repertoires were generated with immunoSEQ multiplex PCR, while TCRdb's copy carries only in-frame clones and drops some. The sample shows about 2,100,000 clones, about 92% of them seen only once. Naive CD8 cells lacked CD45RO, underwent positive selection for CCR7 and left out terminally differentiated effector memory CD45RA+ cells. The sequencing sample was made of naive CD8+ T cells from PBMCs. The receptors derive from a man younger than 35 in good health. Some clones in this sample may be carry-over from other donors' samples.

J is TRBJ1-1 and V is TRBV7-9; tentative D call: TRBD1 (5 bases). Trimming removed 5 bases at V and 6 bases at J, with 28 bases between. From germline, CDR1 is SEHNR and CDR2 FQNEAQ (reference sequence). The CDR3 runs 18 residues. The CDR3 here is CASSQLRTDSTAWPEAFF. The CDR3 nucleotides read TGTGCCAGCAGCCAGTTAAGGACTGACAGTACGGCTTGGCCTGAAGCTTTCTTT.

This clone appeared a few times. At the DNA level, this CDR3 is encoded by other sequences in the same sample as well. The chain uses TRBV19 and TRBJ2-7; TRBD2 might be the D (5 bases). CDR1 is LNHDA and CDR2 is SQIVND in the germline V gene (reference sequence). The CDR3 is 14 amino acids. V lost 3 bases to trimming and J lost 3 bases, with 12 bases between them. CDR3 residues: CASSITAAGYEQYF. The CDR3 DNA is TGTGCCAGTAGTATTACCGCTGCGGGCTACGAGCAGTACTTC.

In this sample, this clone turned up a few times. The sample has other DNA sequences that encode this CDR3 too. This rearrangement joins TRBV9 to TRBJ1-5; D call uncertain. The germline gives CDR1 SGDLS, CDR2 YYNGEE. The V gene lost 0 bases and the J gene lost 0 bases, with 4 bases spanning the gap. This CDR3 spans 14 amino acids. Written as DNA, the CDR3 is TGTGCCAGCAGCGTAGGACCTAGCAATCAGCCCCAGCATTTT. Translation gives CASSVGPSNQPQHF.